This section outlines one TCR beta chain sequence together with its context. This entry belongs to a study of T cells in tumors after PD-1 blockade. The germline V gene has CDR1 LNHNV and CDR2 YYDKDF (reference sequence). Trimming stripped 5 bases from V and 2 bases from J, with 13 bases between. This CDR3 is 14 amino acids long. Assay used: immunoSEQ multiplex PCR; TCRdb lists only in-frame clones, some missing. The repertoire includes 7,500 to 8,500 clones, roughly 62% of them detected once, and roughly 13% sits in the top ten. The time point is: second of two post-therapy site-matched biopsies approximately two months apart.

V is TRBV15 and J is TRBJ2-7; D is unresolved. This receptor was taken from a human donor with basal cell carcinoma. The sequencing here drew on tumor tissue, taken after anti-PD-1 treatment. CDR3 DNA sequence: TGTGCCACCAGCCCACAAGGGAAGACCTACGAGCAGTACTTC. Protein product: CATSPQGKTYEQYF.